This is a list of T cell receptor beta chains from one sample in a study of blood T cell repertoires in COVID-19. Data came from immunoSEQ multiplex PCR; TCRdb stores just in-frame clones and leaves some out. The data show roughly 250,000 clones, with roughly nine tenths seen just once and 0.95% to 1.5% held by the top ten. Sequenced material: PBMCs or T cells enriched from blood (not recorded which). The receptors here all came from a human donor in a cohort exposed to, infected with or recovered from COVID-19 (not recorded which). The donor label of this sample is uncertain. The CDR3 runs from the conserved cysteine through the conserved F or W. The order of the fields is J gene, V gene, clone size, D gene, CDR3 DNA, CDR3 protein. The D gene is left open where the match is weak. Only part of the rows carry a size: once, few, many, or a class if the clone is expanded.

J gene: TRBJ1-2; V gene: TRBV2; clone size: once; D gene: .; CDR3 DNA: TGTGCCAGCAGTGAATACGAGATTGCTAACTATGGCTACACCTTC; CDR3 protein: CASSEYEIANYGYTF
J gene: TRBJ2-7; V gene: TRBV18; clone size: once; D gene: .; CDR3 DNA: TGTGCCAGCTCACCGCTACGGGACATTTCCCCCTACGAGCAGTACTTC; CDR3 protein: CASSPLRDISPYEQYF
J gene: TRBJ1-1; V gene: TRBV7-8; clone size: .; D gene: .; CDR3 DNA: TGTGCCAGCAGCTTAGGTCCACGCGACTCCGCTGAAGCTTTCTTT; CDR3 protein: CASSLGPRDSAEAFF
J gene: TRBJ2-2; V gene: TRBV5-1; clone size: .; D gene: TRBD1; CDR3 DNA: TGCGCCAGCAGCTTGTCGGGGACAGCTAACGGGGAGCTGTTTTTT; CDR3 protein: CASSLSGTANGELFF
J gene: TRBJ2-6; V gene: TRBV3-1/TRBV3-2; clone size: .; D gene: .; CDR3 DNA: TGTGCCAGCAGCTTCAGGGGTCCTGGGGCCAACGTCCTGACTTTC; CDR3 protein: CASSFRGPGANVLTF
J gene: TRBJ2-7; V gene: TRBV7-9; clone size: few; D gene: .; CDR3 DNA: TGTGCCAGCAGCGACGTGAGACAGGAACCCTACGAGCAGTACTTC; CDR3 protein: CASSDVRQEPYEQYF
J gene: TRBJ2-2; V gene: TRBV7-9; clone size: once; D gene: TRBD2; CDR3 DNA: TGTGCCAGCAGCCGGCGGGGGTCCGAACAGAACACCGGGGAGCTGTTTTTT; CDR3 protein: CASSRRGSEQNTGELFF
J gene: TRBJ2-3; V gene: TRBV7-3; clone size: .; D gene: TRBD2; CDR3 DNA: TGTGCCAGCAGCCCCGGGGACTACCGCCCAGATACGCAGTATTTT; CDR3 protein: CASSPGDYRPDTQYF
J gene: TRBJ1-5; V gene: TRBV19; clone size: .; D gene: .; CDR3 DNA: TGTGCCAGTAGTCCCCCCCGGCAGGGCCACAATCAGCCCCAGCATTTT; CDR3 protein: CASSPPRQGHNQPQHF
J gene: TRBJ2-7; V gene: TRBV6-2/TRBV6-3; clone size: .; D gene: TRBD2; CDR3 DNA: TGTGCCAGCAGTGGTTTGGTAGCGGGGCGATACGAGCAGTACTTC; CDR3 protein: CASSGLVAGRYEQYF
J gene: TRBJ1-1; V gene: TRBV6-2/TRBV6-3; clone size: .; D gene: .; CDR3 DNA: TGTGCCAGCAGCCAGGACAGCCGTGGCACTGAAGCTTTCTTT; CDR3 protein: CASSQDSRGTEAFF
J gene: TRBJ1-2; V gene: TRBV25-1; clone size: once; D gene: .; CDR3 DNA: TGTGCCAGCAGTGACAGGGTCGACTATGGCTACACCTTC; CDR3 protein: CASSDRVDYGYTF
J gene: TRBJ2-7; V gene: TRBV12-3/TRBV12-4; clone size: .; D gene: .; CDR3 DNA: TGTGCCAGCAGTTTAACAGGGTCCTACGAGCAGTACTTC; CDR3 protein: CASSLTGSYEQYF
J gene: TRBJ2-3; V gene: TRBV30; clone size: .; D gene: .; CDR3 DNA: TGTGCCTGGAAGGGGGGGGGATTGGGTACGCAGTATTTT; CDR3 protein: CAWKGGGLGTQYF